These T cell receptor beta chains were read from a single sample in a study of immune cell composition in non-small cell lung cancer. Libraries were prepared by immunoSEQ multiplex PCR; TCRdb keeps only in-frame clonotypes and omits some of them. Counted here are about 9,100 clones, 65% to 80% occurring once; the ten biggest clones make up roughly 8.3%. Input material: lung tumor tissue. These TCRs come from a human donor with non-small cell lung cancer. Both conserved end residues are part of each CDR3. A D gene is named only where the DNA matches it firmly. Clone size is stated in some rows and not others, as once, few, many or a class when expanded.

once	TRBV5-1	NA	13	TRBJ2-7	CASSRASHPEQYF	TGCGCCAGCAGTCGGGCCTCACACCCTGAGCAGTACTTC
NA	TRBV4-1	NA	15	TRBJ2-1	CASSQVWGDHNEQFF	TGCGCCAGCAGCCAAGTCTGGGGGGACCACAATGAGCAGTTCTTC
few	TRBV6-5	NA	13	TRBJ1-2	CASRFTRNYGYTF	TGTGCCAGTAGGTTCACGCGGAACTATGGCTACACCTTC
NA	TRBV6-6	TRBD2	15	TRBJ2-1	CASSSRGEYYNEQFF	TGTGCCAGCAGTTCGCGGGGGGAGTACTACAATGAGCAGTTCTTC
NA	TRBV2	NA	15	TRBJ1-6	CASATRANYNSPLHF	TGTGCCAGCGCGACACGGGCTAATTATAATTCACCCCTCCACTTT
NA	TRBV28	NA	14	TRBJ2-7	CASSSIDPGSEQYF	TGTGCCAGCAGTTCTATCGACCCGGGCTCCGAGCAGTACTTC
NA	TRBV9	NA	16	TRBJ2-2	CASSVAGTANTGELFF	TGTGCCAGCAGCGTAGCGGGGACCGCGAACACCGGGGAGCTGTTTTTT
NA	TRBV2	TRBD2	18	TRBJ2-1	CASSHSVERGRFYNEQFF	TGTGCCAGCAGTCATTCCGTCGAGCGGGGGAGGTTTTACAATGAGCAGTTCTTC
NA	TRBV7-9	NA	16	TRBJ1-6	CASSLGAGFYNSPLHF	TGTGCCAGCAGCTTAGGTGCGGGGTTTTATAATTCACCCCTCCACTTT
NA	TRBV6-1	NA	15	TRBJ2-3	CASSADPQGTDTQYF	TGTGCCAGCAGTGCCGACCCCCAGGGAACAGATACGCAGTATTTT
few	TRBV29-1	NA	12	TRBJ1-2	CSVVPQNAGYTF	TGCAGCGTTGTACCGCAGAATGCTGGCTACACCTTC
medium-sized	TRBV7-2	NA	15	TRBJ1-2	CASSPAGQLGDGYTF	TGTGCCAGCAGCCCCGCAGGACAGTTAGGTGATGGCTACACCTTC
NA	TRBV28	TRBD1	18	TRBJ2-7	CASSLYSKGTGHTYEQYF	TGTGCCAGCAGTTTATATTCGAAGGGGACAGGGCATACCTACGAGCAGTACTTC
medium-sized	TRBV14	NA	14	TRBJ2-6	CASSASSGANVLTF	TGTGCCAGCAGCGCCAGCTCCGGGGCCAACGTCCTGACTTTC
NA	TRBV5-1	NA	17	TRBJ2-6	CASSLGHVAGGANVLTF	TGCGCCAGCAGCTTGGGGCATGTAGCCGGAGGGGCCAACGTCCTGACTTTC
NA	TRBV19	TRBD2	16	TRBJ2-3	CASSIDGGADTDTQYF	TGTGCCAGTAGTATAGACGGGGGGGCTGACACAGATACGCAGTATTTT
NA	TRBV12-5	TRBD1	15	TRBJ1-6	CASGAGQVYNSPLHF	TGTGCTAGTGGCGCCGGACAGGTTTATAATTCACCCCTCCACTTT
NA	TRBV18	TRBD2	15	TRBJ2-7	CASSPTSGGFNEQYF	TGTGCCAGCTCACCCACTAGCGGGGGGTTTAACGAGCAGTACTTC
NA	TRBV27	NA	12	TRBJ2-7	CASSASPYEQYF	TGTGCCAGCAGCGCTAGTCCCTACGAGCAGTACTTC
NA	TRBV6-6	TRBD1	15	TRBJ1-2	CASSYGTGIDYGYTF	TGTGCCAGCAGTTACGGGACAGGGATCGACTATGGCTACACCTTC
NA	TRBV28	NA	11	TRBJ2-3	CASKRTDTQYF	TGTGCCAGCAAGCGCACAGATACGCAGTATTTT
NA	TRBV6-6	TRBD1	15	TRBJ2-7	CASSRRRDRVYEQYF	TGTGCCAGCAGTCGTAGACGGGACAGGGTGTACGAGCAGTACTTC
NA	TRBV6-5	NA	13	TRBJ1-2	CASSAGEAYGYTF	TGTGCCAGCAGCGCAGGAGAAGCTTATGGCTACACCTTC
NA	TRBV6-4	NA	14	TRBJ2-1	CASSDGWTGSEQFF	TGTGCCAGCAGTGACGGTTGGACGGGGTCTGAGCAGTTCTTC
NA	TRBV6-1	TRBD1	14	TRBJ1-1	CASLTGATRDEAFF	TGTGCCAGCCTTACAGGGGCGACCCGGGATGAAGCTTTCTTT
NA	TRBV7-9	NA	16	TRBJ2-3	CASSLLGASETDTQYF	TGTGCCAGCAGCTTACTGGGGGCCAGTGAGACAGATACGCAGTATTTT
NA	TRBV13	NA	15	TRBJ1-6	CASSLNVDMDSPLHF	TGTGCCAGCAGCTTGAACGTGGACATGGATTCACCCCTCCACTTT
NA	TRBV6-6	NA	15	TRBJ1-4	CAISEHGGESEKLFF	TGTGCCATCAGTGAGCACGGGGGGGAGTCGGAAAAACTGTTTTTT
NA	TRBV5-1	NA	15	TRBJ2-5	CASSSSPGGEETQYF	TGCGCCAGCAGCTCCTCCCCTGGGGGAGAGGAGACCCAGTACTTC
NA	TRBV7-8	NA	14	TRBJ2-7	CASNLRRGTYEQYF	TGTGCCAGCAATCTTCGTCGGGGGACCTACGAGCAGTACTTC
NA	TRBV5-1	NA	11	TRBJ1-1	CASGLQGPAFF	TGCGCCAGCGGACTTCAGGGGCCAGCTTTCTTT
NA	TRBV5-1	TRBD2	15	TRBJ2-2	CASRDKGGFTGELFF	TGCGCCAGCAGAGATAAGGGAGGGTTCACCGGGGAGCTGTTTTTT
few	TRBV9	NA	16	TRBJ2-1	CASSVAGVSSYNEQFF	TGTGCCAGCAGCGTCGCCGGGGTAAGCTCCTACAATGAGCAGTTCTTC
NA	TRBV4-3	NA	14	TRBJ1-1	CASSQGTVNTEAFF	TGCGCCAGCAGCCAAGGGACGGTGAACACTGAAGCTTTCTTT
once	TRBV11-2	NA	12	TRBJ2-7	CASSRDRERVHF	TGTGCCAGCAGCAGAGACCGGGAGCGCGTGCACTTC
NA	TRBV14	NA	15	TRBJ1-1	CASSQDFGRATEAFF	TGTGCCAGCAGCCAAGATTTTGGCAGGGCCACTGAAGCTTTCTTT
NA	TRBV5-8	NA	16	TRBJ1-6	CASSLGQTTYNSPLHF	TGTGCCAGCAGCTTAGGACAGACCACCTATAATTCACCCCTCCACTTT
few	TRBV6-1	TRBD2	15	TRBJ2-7	CASSRSGGPFDEQYF	TGTGCCAGCAGCAGGAGCGGGGGCCCTTTCGACGAGCAGTACTTC
once	TRBV18	NA	14	TRBJ1-1	CASSPTELRTEAFF	TGTGCCAGCTCACCTACAGAATTGCGTACTGAAGCTTTCTTT
NA	TRBV18	NA	16	TRBJ2-5	CASSQQGLRVEETQYF	TGTGCCAGCTCACAACAAGGGTTGAGGGTGGAAGAGACCCAGTACTTC